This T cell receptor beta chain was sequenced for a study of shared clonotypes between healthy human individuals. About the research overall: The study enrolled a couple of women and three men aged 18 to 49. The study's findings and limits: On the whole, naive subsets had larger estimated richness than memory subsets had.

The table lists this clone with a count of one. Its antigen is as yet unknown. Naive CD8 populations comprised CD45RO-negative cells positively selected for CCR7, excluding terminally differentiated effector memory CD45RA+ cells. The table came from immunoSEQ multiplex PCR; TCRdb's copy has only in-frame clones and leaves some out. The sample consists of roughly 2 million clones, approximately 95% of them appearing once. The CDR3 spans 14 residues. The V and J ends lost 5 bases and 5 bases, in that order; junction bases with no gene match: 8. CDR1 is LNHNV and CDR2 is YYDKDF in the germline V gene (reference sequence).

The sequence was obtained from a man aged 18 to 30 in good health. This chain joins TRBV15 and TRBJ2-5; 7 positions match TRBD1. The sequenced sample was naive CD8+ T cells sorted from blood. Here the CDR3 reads CATSRVETGETQYF. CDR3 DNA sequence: TGTGCCACCAGCCGGGTAGAGACAGGGGAGACCCAGTACTTC.